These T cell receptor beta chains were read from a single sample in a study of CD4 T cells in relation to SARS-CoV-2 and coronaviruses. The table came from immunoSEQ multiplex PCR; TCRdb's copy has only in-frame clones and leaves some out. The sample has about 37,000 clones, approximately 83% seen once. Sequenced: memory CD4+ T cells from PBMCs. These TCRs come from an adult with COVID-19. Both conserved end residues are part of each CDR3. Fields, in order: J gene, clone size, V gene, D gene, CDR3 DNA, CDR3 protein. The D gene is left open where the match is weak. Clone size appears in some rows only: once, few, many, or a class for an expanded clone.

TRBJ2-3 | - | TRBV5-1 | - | TGCGCCAGCAGCTTGACGTTAGCGGGCACAGATACGCAGTATTTT | CASSLTLAGTDTQYF
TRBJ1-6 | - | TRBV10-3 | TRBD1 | TGTGCCATCAGTCCAGGACAGGGCGGTTCACCCCTCCACTTT | CAISPGQGGSPLHF
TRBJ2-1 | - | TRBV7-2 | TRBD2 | TGTGCCAGCAGCTCCCGACTAGCGGGATCGGTCAATGAGCAGTTCTTC | CASSSRLAGSVNEQFF
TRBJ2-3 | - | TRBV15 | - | TGTGCCACCAGCAGTCCGGGAAAATTAACAGATACGCAGTATTTT | CATSSPGKLTDTQYF
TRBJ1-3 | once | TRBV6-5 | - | TGTGCCAGTTCACCCATCTCTGGAAACACCATATATTTT | CASSPISGNTIYF
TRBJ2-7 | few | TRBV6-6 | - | TGTGCCAGCAGTCACCGTGCCAGGGAGCAGTACTTC | CASSHRAREQYF
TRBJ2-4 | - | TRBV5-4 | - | TGTGCCAGCAGCCGGGACTGGGGGGGCCCTAACATTCAGTACTTC | CASSRDWGGPNIQYF
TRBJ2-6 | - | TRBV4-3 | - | TGCGCCAGCAGCCAAGATTCGTGGACAGGGGCCAACGTCCTGACTTTC | CASSQDSWTGANVLTF
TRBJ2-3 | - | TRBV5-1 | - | TGCGCCAGCAGCTTGGGCCTTGGGGGAGGCACAGATACGCAGTATTTT | CASSLGLGGGTDTQYF
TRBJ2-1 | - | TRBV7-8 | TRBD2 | TGTGCCAGCAGACAAGCTAGCGGGACTCTCAATGAGCAGTTCTTC | CASRQASGTLNEQFF
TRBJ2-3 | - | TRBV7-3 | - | TGTGCCAGCAGCGACCCCCGTGCCCCGGGTACGCAGTATTTT | CASSDPRAPGTQYF
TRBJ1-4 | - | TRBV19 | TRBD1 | TGTGCCAGTAGTATGTGGGACAGGAATGAAAAACTGTTTTTT | CASSMWDRNEKLFF
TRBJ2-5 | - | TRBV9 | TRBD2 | TGTGCCAGCAGCCCTGGACTAGCGGGGCTACAAGAGACCCAGTACTTC | CASSPGLAGLQETQYF
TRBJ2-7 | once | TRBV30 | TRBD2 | TGTGCCTGGAGGATAACCCCGGGACTAGCGGGACGTTACGAGCAGTACTTC | CAWRITPGLAGRYEQYF
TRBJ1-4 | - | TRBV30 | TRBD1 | TGTGCCTACAGCCAGGGGGCGGATGAAAAACTGTTTTTT | CAYSQGADEKLFF
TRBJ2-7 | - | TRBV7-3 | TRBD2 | TGTGCCAGCAGCTCCTCCGGGGGGGGCAACGACGAGCAGTACTTC | CASSSSGGGNDEQYF
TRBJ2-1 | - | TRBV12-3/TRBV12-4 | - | TGTGCCAGCAGTTTCCGTCGTAATGAGCAGTTCTTC | CASSFRRNEQFF
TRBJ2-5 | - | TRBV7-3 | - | TGTGCCAGCAGCTTAGGGCGGAAAGAGACCCAGTACTTC | CASSLGRKETQYF
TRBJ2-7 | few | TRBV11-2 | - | TGTGCCAGCAGCCGTACAGGGACGAAAATCTACGAGCAGTACTTC | CASSRTGTKIYEQYF
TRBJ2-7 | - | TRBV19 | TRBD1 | TGTGCCAGTAGTACACCCGGGACAGCCTCCTACGAGCAGTACTTC | CASSTPGTASYEQYF
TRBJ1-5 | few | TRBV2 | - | TGTGCCAGCAGTGAAGGGGGTCAGGGTAATCAGCCCCAGCATTTT | CASSEGGQGNQPQHF
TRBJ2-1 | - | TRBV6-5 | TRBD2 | TGTGCCAGCAATAGCGGGAGCACTCAGGCTGAGCAGTTCTTC | CASNSGSTQAEQFF
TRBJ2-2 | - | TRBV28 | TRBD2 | TGTGCCAGCAGTTCTCCCGGGACTAGTCCCACCGGGGAGCTGTTTTTT | CASSSPGTSPTGELFF
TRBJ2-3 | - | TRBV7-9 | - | TGTGCCAGCAGCTTACGCGGCGGTAGCTGGGGTACGCAGTATTTT | CASSLRGGSWGTQYF
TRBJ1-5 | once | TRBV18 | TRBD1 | TGTGCCAGCTCCGAAGGACAGGTTAATCAGCCCCAGCATTTT | CASSEGQVNQPQHF
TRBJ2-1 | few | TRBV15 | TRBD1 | TGTGCCACCAGCGTCGGACAGGGGGGCGGTGAGCAGTTCTTC | CATSVGQGGGEQFF
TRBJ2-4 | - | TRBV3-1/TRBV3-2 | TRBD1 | TGTGCCAGCAGCCCGACGGCAGGGGGCAGAGACATTCAGTACTTC | CASSPTAGGRDIQYF
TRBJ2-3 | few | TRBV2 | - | TGTGCCAGCAGTGAAGGGATGGGCACAGATACGCAGTATTTT | CASSEGMGTDTQYF
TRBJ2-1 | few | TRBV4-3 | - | TGCGCCAGCAGCCAAGATCAGAGTGTGACAGGAAAGAATGAGCAGTTCTTC | CASSQDQSVTGKNEQFF
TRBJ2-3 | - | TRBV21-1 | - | TGTGCCAGCAGCGGTAATAGGGGGCTAGCGGGAGAGTTTTTTTCTCCCGGGGAGCAGTATTTT | CASSGNRGLAGEFFSPGEQYF
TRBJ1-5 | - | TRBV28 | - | TGTGCCAGCAGGAGTATGGACAATTTATATCAGCCCCAGCATTTT | CASRSMDNLYQPQHF
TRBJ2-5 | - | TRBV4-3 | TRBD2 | TGCGCCAGCAGCCCGGGACTTGGGGAGGGTACCCAGTACTTC | CASSPGLGEGTQYF
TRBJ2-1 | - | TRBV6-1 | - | TGTGCCAGCAGTGAAAGTAAGGAGTCCTACAATGAGCAGTTCTTC | CASSESKESYNEQFF
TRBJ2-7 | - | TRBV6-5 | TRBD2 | TGTGCCAGCAGGGGAGGGACTAGCGGGAGTAGCGAGCAGTACTTC | CASRGGTSGSSEQYF
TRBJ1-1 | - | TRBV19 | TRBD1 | TGTGCCAGTAGTGACAGGGTCCTCATGAACACTGAAGCTTTCTTT | CASSDRVLMNTEAFF
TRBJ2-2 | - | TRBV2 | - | TGTGCCAGCGAATTGGGGGCTAGCAACACCGGGGAGCTGTTTTTT | CASELGASNTGELFF
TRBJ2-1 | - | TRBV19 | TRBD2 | TGCACCGGACGGGAGACTAGCGAATACAATGAGCAGTTCTTC | CTGRETSEYNEQFF
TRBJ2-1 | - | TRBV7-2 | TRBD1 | TGTGCCAGCAGCTTAGTCTTAGGGACAGGGGGGAATGAGCAGTTCTTC | CASSLVLGTGGNEQFF
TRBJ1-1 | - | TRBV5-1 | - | TGCGCCAGCAGCTTAGGCACGAGCACTGAAGCTTTCTTT | CASSLGTSTEAFF
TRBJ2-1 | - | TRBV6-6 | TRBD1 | TGTGCCAGCAGTGGGACAGGGACACACAATGAGCAGTTCTTC | CASSGTGTHNEQFF
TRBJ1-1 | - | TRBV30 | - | TGTGCCTGGAGCCGGGAAGGGAACACTGAAGCTTTCTTT | CAWSREGNTEAFF
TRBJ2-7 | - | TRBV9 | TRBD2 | TGTGCCAGCAGCATAACTAGCGGGAGCTCCTACGAGCAGTACTTC | CASSITSGSSYEQYF
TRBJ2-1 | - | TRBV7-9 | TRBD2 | TGTGCCAGCAGAGCAGGACAGATAACTAGCGGGAACCCCTACAATGAGCAGTTCTTC | CASRAGQITSGNPYNEQFF
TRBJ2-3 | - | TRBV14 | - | TGTGCCAGCAGCCGGTTGGGGACAGATACGCAGTATTTT | CASSRLGTDTQYF
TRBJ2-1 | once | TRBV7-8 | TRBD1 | TGTGCCAGCAGTTTTTTCGGGACAGGGGGCGGGAATGAGCAGTTCTTC | CASSFFGTGGGNEQFF
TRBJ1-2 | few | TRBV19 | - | TGTGCCAGTAGTCCCGACCGGATGAACTATGGCTACACCTTC | CASSPDRMNYGYTF
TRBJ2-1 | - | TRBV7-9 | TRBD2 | TGTGCCAGCAGCCCACTAGCGGGGGTCAATGAGCAGTTCTTC | CASSPLAGVNEQFF
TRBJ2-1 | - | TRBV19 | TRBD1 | TGTGCCAGTAGCGCCGTCCGGGACAGGGGGCGCTATGAGCAGTTCTTC | CASSAVRDRGRYEQFF
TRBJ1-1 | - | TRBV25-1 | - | TGTGCCAGCACCCCCTTGGAACGGCGCGACACTGAAGCTTTCTTT | CASTPLERRDTEAFF
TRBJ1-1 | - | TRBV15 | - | TGTGCCACCAGCCTACCCTATCAGGCAGGGATGAACACTGAAGCTTTCTTT | CATSLPYQAGMNTEAFF
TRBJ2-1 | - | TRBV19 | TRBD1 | TGTGCCAGTAGTAACAGGGGGCTTGTTTTTGCCAATGAGCAGTTCTTC | CASSNRGLVFANEQFF
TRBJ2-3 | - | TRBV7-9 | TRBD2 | TGTGCCAGCAGCTTAGCCGGGAGGGGCACAGATACGCAGTATTTT | CASSLAGRGTDTQYF
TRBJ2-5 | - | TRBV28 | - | TGTGCCAGCAGCGGCTACCGGGAGCTAGAGACCCAGTACTTC | CASSGYRELETQYF